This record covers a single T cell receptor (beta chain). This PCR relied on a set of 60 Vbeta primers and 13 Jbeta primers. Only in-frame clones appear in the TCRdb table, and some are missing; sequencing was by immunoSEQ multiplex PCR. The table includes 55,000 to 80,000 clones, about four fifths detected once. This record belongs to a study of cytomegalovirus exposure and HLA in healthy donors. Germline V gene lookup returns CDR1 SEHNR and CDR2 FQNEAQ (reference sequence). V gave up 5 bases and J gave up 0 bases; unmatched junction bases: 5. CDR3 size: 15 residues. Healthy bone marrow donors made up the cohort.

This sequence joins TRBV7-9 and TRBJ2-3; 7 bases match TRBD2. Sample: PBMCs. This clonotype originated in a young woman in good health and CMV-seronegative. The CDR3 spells CASSRGDYSTDTQYF. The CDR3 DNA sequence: TGTGCCAGCAGCCGGGGGGACTACAGCACAGATACGCAGTATTTT.